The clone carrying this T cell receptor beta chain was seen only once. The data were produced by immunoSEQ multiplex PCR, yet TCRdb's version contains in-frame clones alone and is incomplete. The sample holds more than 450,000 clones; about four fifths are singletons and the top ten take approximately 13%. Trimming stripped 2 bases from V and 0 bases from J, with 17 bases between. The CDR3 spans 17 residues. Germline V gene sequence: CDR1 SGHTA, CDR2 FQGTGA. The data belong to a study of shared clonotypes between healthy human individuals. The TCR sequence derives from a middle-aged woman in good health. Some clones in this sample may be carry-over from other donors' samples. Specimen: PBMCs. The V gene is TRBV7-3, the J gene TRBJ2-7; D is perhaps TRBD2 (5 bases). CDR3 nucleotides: TGTGCCAGCAGCTTACCGGTTGTGGGCGGGCACTCCTACGAGCAGTACTTC. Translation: CASSLPVVGGHSYEQYF.